This TCR beta chain came from a study of cytomegalovirus exposure and HLA in healthy donors. With regard to this clone: The antigen is undetermined.

V was cut by 0 bases and J by 5 bases, with 13 bases left in between. The CDR3 consists of 14 residues. Germline-derived CDR1 and CDR2 are GTSNPN and SVGIG (reference sequence). Study-wide results and caveats: Researchers reported that a few CMV-associated chains were confirmed in vitro as CMV antigen-specific. As a later analysis revealed, the rate of TCR association differed by HLA locus, with DRB1 most and HLA-C fewest. The authors listed some 160 TCR beta chains as cytomegalovirus-associated.

60 Vbeta and 13 Jbeta primers were used in PCR. Sequenced by immunoSEQ multiplex PCR; TCRdb stores in-frame clones only, minus some. Found here are 200,000 to 250,000 clones, approximately 82% of them singletons; the top ten hold roughly 0.6%. The receptor's source is a man younger than 35 in good health and CMV-seronegative. V usage is TRBV30 and J usage is TRBJ1-2; weak D call: TRBD1 (5 bases). Material for sequencing was PBMCs. The CDR3 spells CAWSVQGVGYGYTF. The CDR3 DNA reads as TGTGCCTGGAGTGTACAAGGGGTTGGGTATGGCTACACCTTC.